Each of the 24 T cell receptor beta chains below was sequenced from the same sample in a study of T cell responses to AZD1222 COVID-19 vaccine. TCRdb's copy holds only in-frame clones and misses some; the assay was immunoSEQ multiplex PCR. The table shows 150,000 to 200,000 clones, with approximately 94% occurring only once. This specimen consisted of peripheral blood, obtained 28 days after the second AZD1222 dose. These TCRs come from an adult who received the AZD1222 COVID-19 vaccine.

This chain links TRBV5-1 with TRBJ1-1; 9 nucleotides agree with TRBD1. V shed 2 bases, J shed 8 bases, and the junction held 1 base outside the gene matches. The CDR3 consists of 12 residues. Germline V gives CDR1 SGHRS, CDR2 YFSETQ. This chain's CDR3 is CASSLQGAEAFF. In DNA form, the CDR3 reads TGCGCCAGCAGCTTACAGGGGGCGGAAGCTTTCTTT.

This chain joins TRBV5-1 and TRBJ1-4; the D gene is possibly TRBD1 (5 bases). Germline lookup yields CDR1 SGHRS and CDR2 YFSETQ. This CDR3 region has 15 residues. V gave up 5 bases and J gave up 0 bases, with 11 bases separating them. CDR3 sequence: CASRILGATNEKLFF. As DNA, the CDR3 is TGCGCCAGCAGAATATTGGGGGCAACTAATGAAAAACTGTTTTTT.

This chain connects TRBV19 to TRBJ2-6; D possibly corresponds to TRBD1 (7 bases). The CDR3 is 18 residues long. Germline loops: CDR1 LNHDA, CDR2 SQIVND (reference sequence). With 7 bases removed from V and 1 base from J, the gap between germline ends came to 20 bases. The CDR3 region is CASTYIQGRGSGANVLTF. The DNA for the CDR3 is TGTGCCAGTACCTACATACAGGGGCGGGGTTCTGGGGCCAACGTCCTGACTTTC.

The rearrangement joins TRBV5-1 to TRBJ2-3, with D perhaps TRBD2 (5 bases). This CDR3 is 14 amino acids long. In germline, CDR1 is SGHRS, CDR2 YFSETQ. The ends were cut back, 1 base at V and 4 bases at J, with 10 bases in the middle. The DNA of the CDR3 is TGCGCCAGCAGCTTGAGGGAGACCCCAGATACGCAGTATTTT. It is translated as CASSLRETPDTQYF.

The genes are TRBV28 and TRBJ2-7, with D hard to call. Germline values: CDR1 MDHEN, CDR2 SYDVKM. Trimming removed 4 bases from V and 5 bases from J, with 9 bases in between. The CDR3 is made up of 12 amino acids. CDR3 nucleotide sequence: TGTGCCAGCAGTTCCTATAGGGACGAGCAGTACTTC. This codes for CASSSYRDEQYF. Using reference TRBV28 and TRBJ2-7 for the parts outside the CDR3, the full variable domain is DVKVTQSSRYLVKRTGEKVFLECVQDMDHENMFWYRQDPGLGLRLIYFSYDVKMKEKGDIPEGYSVSREKKERFSLILESASTNQTSMYLCASSSYRDEQYFGPGTRLTVT.

The J gene is TRBJ2-3, the V gene TRBV7-3, with TRBD2 matching over 9 bases. J gave up 1 base and V 5 bases, and 7 bases lay outside the gene matches. The length of the CDR3 is 16 residues. CDR1 is SGHTA, CDR2 FQGTGA, per germline. The CDR3 sequence is CASSLAGTSRTDTQYF. CDR3 sequence (DNA): TGTGCCAGCAGCCTCGCCGGGACTAGCCGCACAGATACGCAGTATTTT.

V usage is TRBV18 and J usage is TRBJ1-6, with D possibly TRBD1 on 5 matching bases. Trimming took off 8 bases at V and 8 bases at J, with 16 bases between the two ends. Germline V gene sequence: CDR1 KGHSH, CDR2 LQKENI. The CDR3 covers 14 residues. CDR3 DNA sequence: TGTGCCAGCACCTCCGGGACCTCAGATTCACCCCTCCACTTT. This sequence encodes CASTSGTSDSPLHF.

The genes are TRBV19 and TRBJ1-6; possibly TRBD1 for D (6 bases). CDR3 length equals 14 residues. The V gene's germline CDR1 is LNHDA and CDR2 SQIVND (reference sequence). The germline V and J ends were trimmed by 7 bases and 12 bases, with 19 bases remaining between them. The CDR3 DNA is TGTGCCAGTACGGGGGCCGGGGTCCGGGAACCCCTCCACTTT. Protein sequence: CASTGAGVREPLHF.

The chain is built from TRBV28 and TRBJ1-2, with 8 bases aligning to TRBD1. The CDR3 contains 17 residues. Germline-derived CDR1 and CDR2 are MDHEN and SYDVKM. V lost 5 bases to trimming and J lost 3 bases; unmatched junction nucleotides: 14. CDR3 amino acids: CASSPPLSPGQDYGYTF. The CDR3 nucleotides are TGTGCCAGCAGTCCCCCACTTTCCCCGGGACAGGACTATGGCTACACCTTC.

This clone occurred once. This rearrangement joins TRBV7-2 to TRBJ2-4, with 10 bases lining up with TRBD1. The CDR3 covers 17 residues. Germline values: CDR1 SGHTA, CDR2 FQGNSA. J lost 4 bases, V lost 5 bases, and 11 bases had no gene match. Written as DNA, the CDR3 is TGTGCCAGCAGCCTTCGTCGGGACAGGGGACCAAAAAACATTCAGTACTTC. As protein: CASSLRRDRGPKNIQYF.

V and J are TRBV3-1 (or the pseudogene TRBV3-2) and TRBJ1-2; a possible D gene is TRBD1 (6 bases). Per the germline V gene, CDR1 is LGHDT and CDR2 is YNNKEL (reference sequence). This CDR3 has 19 amino acids. Trimming stripped 0 bases from V and 4 bases from J, with 24 bases between. Written as DNA, the CDR3 is TGTGCCAGCAGCCAAGAAGCTGGGGGGCGGAGGGGCTCCTTCTATGGCTACACCTTC. As protein: CASSQEAGGRRGSFYGYTF.

This chain joins TRBV5-1 and TRBJ1-4; a possible D gene is TRBD1 (5 bases). The V end was cut by 0 bases, the J end by 3 bases, with 9 bases between. Germline CDR1 reads SGHRS; CDR2 reads YFSETQ. The CDR3 is 15 amino acids. The CDR3 sequence: CASSLGGVANEKLFF. CDR3 bases: TGCGCCAGCAGCTTGGGAGGGGTTGCTAATGAAAAACTGTTTTTT.

The V and J genes are TRBV2 and TRBJ2-5, with 7 nucleotides matching TRBD2. With 5 bases clipped from V and 5 bases from J, the junction kept 8 bases outside the gene matches. CDR3 length: 14 amino acids. Per the germline V gene, CDR1 is SNHLY and CDR2 is FYNNEI. The CDR3 sequence: CASSTGLEVETQYF. The CDR3 DNA sequence: TGTGCCAGCAGTACCGGACTAGAGGTGGAGACCCAGTACTTC.

The V gene is TRBV4-1, the J gene TRBJ1-1; 10 nucleotides align to TRBD1. The germline gives CDR1 MGHRA, CDR2 YSYEKL. The CDR3 contains 14 residues. With V trimmed by 8 bases and J by 7 bases, 10 bases remained unmatched. As DNA, the CDR3 is TGCGCCAGCCGATCGGGACAGGGGATCTTTGAAGCTTTCTTT. It yields the protein CASRSGQGIFEAFF.

About this clone: At one end, the junction sequence differs from germline, possibly due to a read error. The chain's CDR3 is CSARKDSPIF. CDR3 coding DNA: TGCAGTGCTAGAAAGGACAGTCCCATATTC. The V and J genes are TRBV20-1 and TRBJ1-2; weak D call: TRBD1 (6 bases). Looked up from germline, CDR1 is DFQATT and CDR2 is SNEGSKA (reference sequence). The CDR3 consists of 10 residues.

The chain is built from TRBV4-3 and TRBJ2-3, with D perhaps TRBD1 (6 bases). V was clipped by 5 bases and J by 4 bases, with 28 bases between them. The CDR3 length is 19 residues. The germline V gene encodes CDR1 LGHNA and CDR2 YSLEER. CDR3: CASSLSGGRGEVGPDTQYF. The CDR3 nucleotides read TGCGCCAGCAGCTTGAGCGGTGGCAGGGGCGAGGTAGGGCCAGATACGCAGTATTTT.

This rearrangement joins TRBV6-1 to TRBJ2-6, with D possibly called TRBD1 or TRBD2 (6 bases each). Germline V lookup: CDR1 MNHNS, CDR2 SASEGT. V dropped 2 bases and J dropped 4 bases, with 12 bases sitting between them. This CDR3 contains 16 residues. CDR3 sequence (DNA): TGTGCCAGCAGTGAATGGGGGGCCGCAGGGGCCAACGTCCTGACTTTC. Its protein product is CASSEWGAAGANVLTF.

The chain has TRBV27 and TRBJ1-5; D possibly corresponds to TRBD1 (5 bases). Germline lookup yields CDR1 MNHEY and CDR2 SMNVEV (reference sequence). V was clipped by 4 bases and J by 7 bases, with 14 bases between them. This CDR3 spans 14 amino acids. CDR3 DNA sequence: TGTGCCAGCAGTTACACTGCACAGGACCAGCCCCAGCATTTT. Translated, it gives CASSYTAQDQPQHF.

The V gene is TRBV19, the J gene TRBJ1-5, with unresolved D. V was cut by 8 bases and J by 5 bases, with 13 bases left in between. The CDR3 has 13 residues. The germline V gene encodes CDR1 LNHDA and CDR2 SQIVND (reference sequence). The CDR3 DNA sequence: TGTGCCAGTGCCCCCGGGAGTTATCAGCCCCAGCATTTT. It codes for CASAPGSYQPQHF.

The chain combines TRBV7-2 with TRBJ2-3, with D possibly called TRBD1 or TRBD2 (6 bases each). V lost 5 bases and J lost 6, with 21 bases in between. Germline V gives CDR1 SGHTA, CDR2 FQGNSA. This CDR3 region has 16 residues. The CDR3 protein is CASSLTGMMGLDTQYF. CDR3 nucleotide sequence: TGTGCCAGCAGCCTAACAGGGATGATGGGACTTGATACGCAGTATTTT. Based on the CDR3 plus reference TRBV7-2 and TRBJ2-3, the full variable domain is GAGVSQSPSNKVTEKGKDVELRCDPISGHTALYWYRQSLGQGLEFLIYFQGNSAPDKSGLPSDRFSAERTGGSVSTLTIQRTQQEDSAVYLCASSLTGMMGLDTQYFGPGTRLTVL.

In nucleotides, the CDR3 is TGTGCCAGCAGCCTGGCGGCGCGGGGATCCGGATGGGAGCAGTTCTTC. Amino acid sequence: CASSLAARGSGWEQFF. The chain carries TRBV7-3 and TRBJ2-1, with D perhaps matching TRBD2 (6 bases). The CDR3 has 16 residues. Germline V gene lookup returns CDR1 SGHTA and CDR2 FQGTGA. V dropped 5 bases and J dropped 10 bases, with 24 bases sitting between them.

The chain employs TRBV5-1 and TRBJ1-6; a weak D match, TRBD1 (5 bases). Germline V CDR1 and CDR2: SGHRS, YFSETQ. The CDR3 runs to 15 residues. V lost 0 bases, J lost 10 bases, and 14 bases lay in between. CDR3 in DNA: TGCGCCAGCAGCTTGGATGGTACAGGAGGGTCACCCCTCCACTTT. This encodes CASSLDGTGGSPLHF. Full variable domain (missing parts from reference TRBV5-1 and TRBJ1-6): KAGVTQTPRYLIKTRGQQVTLSCSPISGHRSVSWYQQTPGQGLQFLFEYFSETQRNKGNFPGRFSGRQFSNSRSEMNVSTLELGDSALYLCASSLDGTGGSPLHFGNGTRLTVT.

The chain combines TRBV7-7 with TRBJ2-5; no definite D call. The CDR3 consists of 14 residues. In germline, CDR1 is SSHAT, CDR2 FNYEAQ (reference sequence). V shed 2 bases and J shed 0 bases, with 7 bases lying between them. CDR3: CASSLRQYQETQYF. In DNA form, the CDR3 reads TGTGCCAGCAGCTTAAGGCAGTACCAAGAGACCCAGTACTTC.

The chain recombines TRBV6-5 with TRBJ2-7; tentatively, D is TRBD1 (6 bases). V lost 2 bases and J 3 bases, leaving 11 bases between the germline ends. Germline CDR1 reads MNHEY; CDR2 reads SVGAGI. The CDR3 consists of 14 residues. CDR3 region: CASSYAQGNYEQYF. CDR3 nucleotide sequence: TGTGCCAGCAGTTACGCACAGGGAAACTACGAGCAGTACTTC.